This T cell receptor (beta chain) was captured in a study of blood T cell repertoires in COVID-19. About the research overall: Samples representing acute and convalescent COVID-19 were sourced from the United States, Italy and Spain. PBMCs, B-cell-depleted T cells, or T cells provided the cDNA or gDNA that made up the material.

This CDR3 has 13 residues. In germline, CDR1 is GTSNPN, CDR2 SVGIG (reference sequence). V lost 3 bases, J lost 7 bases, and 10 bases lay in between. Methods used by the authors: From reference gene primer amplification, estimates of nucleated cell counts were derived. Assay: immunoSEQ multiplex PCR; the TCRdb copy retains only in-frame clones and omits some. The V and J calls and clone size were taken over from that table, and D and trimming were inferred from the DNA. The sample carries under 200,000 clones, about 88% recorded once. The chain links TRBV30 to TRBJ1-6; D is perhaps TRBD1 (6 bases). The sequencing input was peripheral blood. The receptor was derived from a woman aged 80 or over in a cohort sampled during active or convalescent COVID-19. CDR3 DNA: TGTGCCTGGAGCGGACAGACCAATTCACCCCTCCACTTT. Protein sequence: CAWSGQTNSPLHF.